This is a list of T cell receptor beta chains from one sample in a study of T cells in Graves' hyperthyroidism and ophthalmopathy. TCRdb re-called the multiplex PCR reads with MiXCR, one entry per CDR3 protein. The sample includes 280,000 or so distinct CDR3 sequences, 20% to 30% seen only once; the top ten take about 25%. The sample was blood. The receptors originated from a man in his forties or fifties with Graves' hyperthyroidism that later progressed to Graves' ophthalmopathy. Both conserved end residues are part of each CDR3. Fields, in order: V gene, clone size, D gene, J gene, CDR3 protein, CDR3 DNA. A D gene is named only where the DNA matches it firmly. Clone size, where shown, is once, few, many, or a class for clones that have expanded.

TRBV9	many	.	TRBJ2-2	CASSVVPTGELFF	TGTGCCAGCAGCGTAGTCCCCACCGGGGAGCTGTTTTTT
TRBV24-1	.	.	TRBJ1-2	CATSDPGYYGYTF	TGTGCCACCAGTGACCCGGGTTACTATGGCTACACCTTC
TRBV7-3	.	.	TRBJ1-1	CASSKSGGGTEAFF	TGTGCCAGCAGTAAGTCCGGGGGGGGAACTGAAGCTTTCTTT
TRBV12-3/TRBV12-4	many	TRBD1	TRBJ1-3	CASRPTGDSGNTIYF	TGTGCCAGCAGACCCACAGGGGACTCTGGAAACACCATATATTTT
TRBV7-2	many	.	TRBJ2-5	CASSPAEVETQYF	TGTGCCAGCAGTCCCGCCGAGGTCGAGACCCAGTACTTC
TRBV19	.	.	TRBJ2-7	CASSIASSSYEQYF	TGTGCCAGTAGTATAGCTAGCTCGAGCTACGAGCAGTACTTC
TRBV7-2	few	.	TRBJ2-5	CASSLNLGETQYF	TGTGCCAGCAGCTTAAATTTAGGGGAGACCCAGTACTTC
TRBV7-2	.	.	TRBJ1-5	CASSLAAGSNQPQHF	TGTGCCAGCAGCTTAGCGGCAGGGAGTAATCAGCCCCAGCATTTT
TRBV30	many	TRBD2	TRBJ2-7	CASLAGVYEQYF	TGTGCCTCACTAGCGGGAGTGTACGAGCAGTACTTC
TRBV6-2/TRBV6-3	.	.	TRBJ1-1	CASQDGVEAFF	TGTGCCAGCCAGGACGGAGTTGAAGCTTTCTTT
TRBV15	many	.	TRBJ2-5	CATSREGWHETQYF	TGTGCCACCAGCAGAGAAGGGTGGCACGAGACCCAGTACTTC
TRBV6-1	.	TRBD1	TRBJ2-1	CASSRSTGGNEQFF	TGTGCCAGCAGTAGATCGACAGGGGGCAATGAGCAGTTCTTC
TRBV11-1	many	.	TRBJ1-1	CASSSGPGRMNTEAFF	TGTGCCAGCAGCTCAGGGCCGGGACGGATGAACACTGAAGCTTTCTTT
TRBV30	few	.	TRBJ2-7	CAWSTWGGSYEQYF	TGTGCCTGGAGTACGTGGGGAGGCTCCTACGAGCAGTACTTC
TRBV24-1	many	TRBD2	TRBJ2-2	CATSDPPGGSFTGELFF	TGTGCCACCAGTGATCCCCCAGGCGGGAGTTTTACCGGGGAGCTGTTTTTT
TRBV20-1	many	.	TRBJ2-5	CSARDPLSQETQYF	TGCAGTGCTAGAGACCCGCTTTCCCAAGAGACCCAGTACTTC
TRBV29-1	many	.	TRBJ1-2	CSVGAGTGYTF	TGCAGCGTGGGGGCGGGGACGGGCTACACCTTC
TRBV7-2	.	.	TRBJ1-1	CASSFQTGMNTEAFF	TGTGCCAGCAGCTTCCAAACAGGGATGAACACTGAAGCTTTCTTT
TRBV5-1	many	.	TRBJ2-5	CASSPTGHLQETQYF	TGCGCCAGCAGCCCCACGGGACACTTACAAGAGACCCAGTACTTC
TRBV19	many	.	TRBJ2-5	CASSIGQPMGTQYF	TGTGCCAGTAGTATAGGGCAGCCGATGGGGACCCAGTACTTC
TRBV29-1	many	TRBD1	TRBJ1-2	CSVEADREYYGYTF	TGCAGCGTTGAGGCGGACAGGGAATACTATGGCTACACCTTC
TRBV7-2	once	TRBD1	TRBJ2-7	CASSLARQGARSEQYF	TGTGCCAGCAGCTTAGCCAGACAGGGGGCGCGGTCCGAGCAGTACTTC
TRBV20-1	once	.	TRBJ2-5	CSADGLQETQYF	TGCAGTGCGGACGGACTGCAAGAGACCCAGTACTTC
TRBV19	many	.	TRBJ1-1	CASSITDVEERITEAFF	TGTGCTAGTAGTATCACGGATGTAGAAGAACGGATCACTGAAGCTTTCTTT
TRBV18	.	TRBD1	TRBJ1-6	CASSRAQTGNNSPLHF	TGTGCCAGCTCACGGGCCCAGACAGGGAATAATTCACCCCTCCACTTT
TRBV29-1	many	.	TRBJ1-5	CSARGLYNQPQHF	TGCAGCGCGAGGGGTCTCTACAATCAGCCCCAGCATTTT
TRBV6-5	.	.	TRBJ1-1	CASSYISTSEAFF	TGTGCCAGCAGTTACATCTCCACCAGTGAAGCTTTCTTT
TRBV2	many	.	TRBJ2-5	CASRPLQETQYF	TGTGCCAGCAGACCTCTTCAAGAGACCCAGTACTTC
TRBV18	.	TRBD2	TRBJ2-7	CASSPAVAGASEQYF	TGTGCCAGCTCACCCGCGGTAGCGGGAGCCTCCGAGCAGTACTTC
TRBV6-2/TRBV6-3	.	.	TRBJ1-1	CASSNGVGETEAFF	TGTGCCAGCAGCAACGGGGTAGGGGAGACTGAAGCTTTCTTT
TRBV7-8	.	TRBD1	TRBJ1-2	CASSSRDRGNYGYTF	TGTGCCAGCAGCTCCCGGGACAGGGGAAACTATGGCTACACCTTC
TRBV6-1	many	.	TRBJ1-2	CASSQTGQNYGYTF	TGTGCCAGCAGTCAAACGGGACAAAACTATGGCTACACCTTC
TRBV19	many	.	TRBJ2-7	CASSKGNIKYEQYF	TGTGCCAGTAGTAAGGGGAATATAAAGTACGAGCAGTACTTC
TRBV6-2/TRBV6-3	.	.	TRBJ1-6	CASGEAYENSPLHF	TGTGCCAGCGGAGAGGCTTACGAGAATTCACCCCTCCACTTT
TRBV7-2	many	.	TRBJ1-1	CASSLNNYRSTEAFF	TGTGCCAGCAGCTTGAACAACTACAGGAGCACTGAAGCTTTCTTT
TRBV7-8	many	TRBD1	TRBJ2-6	CASSTRIRDSSGANVLTF	TGTGCCAGCAGCACCCGAATCCGGGACAGCTCTGGGGCCAACGTCCTGACTTTC